These 18 T cell receptor beta chains originate from one sample sequenced in a study of shared clonotypes between healthy human individuals. The data were produced by immunoSEQ multiplex PCR, yet TCRdb's version contains in-frame clones alone and is incomplete. The table shows about 2 million clones, with around 96% occurring only once. Positively selected for CCR7, the CD45RO-negative cells used as naive CD8 cells excluded terminally differentiated effector memory CD45RA+ cells. Sequencing was carried out using naive CD8+ T cells sorted from blood. The receptors shown here come from a man between 18 and 29 years old in good health.

To note about this clone: The same CDR3 is also encoded by other DNA sequences in this sample. The chain combines TRBV7-9 with TRBJ1-4; 10 positions agree with TRBD1. The CDR3 is 14 amino acids. The germline gives CDR1 SEHNR, CDR2 FQNEAQ (reference sequence). J was trimmed by 7 bases and V by 5 bases; bases with no gene match: 4. The CDR3 DNA follows: TGTGCCAGCAGCCAGGGACAGGGGCCTGAAAAACTGTTTTTT. It codes for CASSQGQGPEKLFF.

The chain uses TRBV10-1 and TRBJ2-5, with TRBD1 matching over 8 bases. The trim removed 4 bases at V and 4 bases at J, leaving 14 bases unmatched. There are 17 residues in the CDR3. In germline, CDR1 is WNHNN, CDR2 SYGVQD (reference sequence). The CDR3 is CASSGPQTGALVETQYF. The CDR3 DNA reads TGCGCCAGCAGTGGCCCCCAGACAGGGGCTCTGGTAGAGACCCAGTACTTC.

V gene TRBV7-9 combines with J gene TRBJ1-4; tentatively, D is TRBD1 (5 bases). The germline V and J ends were trimmed by 5 bases and 10 bases, with 17 bases remaining between them. The CDR3 is made up of 14 amino acids. Germline V gives CDR1 SEHNR, CDR2 FQNEAQ (reference sequence). CDR3 residues: CASSPETTGGKLFF. In DNA form, the CDR3 reads TGTGCCAGCAGCCCAGAGACGACTGGGGGAAAACTGTTTTTT. Drawing the rest from reference TRBV7-9 and TRBJ1-4, the complete variable domain is DTGVSQNPRHKITKRGQNVTFRCDPISEHNRLYWYRQTLGQGPEFLTYFQNEAQLEKSRLLSDRFSAERPKGSFSTLEIQRTEQGDSAMYLCASSPETTGGKLFFGSGTQLSVL.

This chain uses TRBV7-9 with TRBJ2-7; 9 nucleotides align to TRBD2. The germline gives CDR1 SEHNR, CDR2 FQNEAQ (reference sequence). The CDR3 extends over 15 amino acids. V shed 5 bases, J shed 4 bases, and the junction held 9 bases outside the gene matches. The CDR3 DNA reads TGTGCCAGCAGCGGTGGACTAGCGCAAGGTTACGAGCAGTACTTC. The encoded protein is CASSGGLAQGYEQYF.

CDR3 in DNA: TGCGCCAGCAGTCTCTTCTTCAGCGGGAGAAGCTACGAGCAGTACTTC. Encoded protein: CASSLFFSGRSYEQYF. The genes are TRBV10-2 and TRBJ2-7; 8 nucleotides align to TRBD2. CDR3 length: 16 residues. Germline CDR1 reads WSHSY; CDR2 reads SAAADI. The junction had 12 bases not matched to a gene; V was cut back by 5 bases and J by 3 bases.

A word on this clone: The same CDR3 can be traced to other DNA sequences in this sample. J is TRBJ2-7 and V is TRBV5-1; no clear D gene. Germline CDR1 is SGHRS and CDR2 is YFSETQ. This CDR3 region has 13 residues. Between the trimmed V and J ends, which lost 2 bases and 2 bases, there was a span of 8 bases. The CDR3 nucleotides read TGCGCCAGCAGCTTCGGGCTGACCTACGAGCAGTACTTC. The encoded protein is CASSFGLTYEQYF.

The V gene is TRBV19, the J gene TRBJ2-7; 7 bases match TRBD2. The V gene end was trimmed by 0 bases and the J gene end by 5 bases; junction bases not matched to a gene: 1. Looked up from germline, CDR1 is LNHDA and CDR2 is SQIVND (reference sequence). CDR3 length equals 13 residues. CDR3 sequence (DNA): TGTGCCAGTAGTATAGATCGGGGGGACGAGCAGTACTTC. It specifies CASSIDRGDEQYF.

Note on this clone: Other DNA variants within this sample encode the same CDR3. This sequence joins TRBV4-2 and TRBJ1-2, with 7 nucleotides matching TRBD1. The J segment lost 3 bases and the V segment lost 1 base, leaving 2 bases of the junction unmatched. CDR1 is LGHNA and CDR2 is YNFKEQ in the germline V gene. CDR3 length equals 14 residues. CDR3: CASSQGTGDYGYTF. CDR3 coding DNA: TGTGCCAGCAGCCAAGGAACAGGGGACTATGGCTACACCTTC.

The chain carries TRBV5-4 and TRBJ2-7, with 7 bases fitting TRBD2. J lost 4 bases, V lost 2 bases, and 6 bases had no gene match. The CDR3 runs to 14 residues. Germline V gene lookup returns CDR1 SGHNT and CDR2 YYREEE (reference sequence). CDR3 region: CASSFGEGPYEQYF. CDR3 coding DNA: TGTGCCAGCAGCTTTGGGGAGGGACCTTACGAGCAGTACTTC.

The chain employs TRBV19 and TRBJ2-3, with D perhaps matching TRBD1 (5 bases). CDR1 is LNHDA and CDR2 is SQIVND in the germline V gene (reference sequence). The length of the CDR3 is 13 residues. Deletions cut 7 bases from V and 1 base from J, with 9 bases between. The CDR3 loop reads CASTTQGTDTQYF. The CDR3 DNA follows: TGTGCCAGTACCACACAGGGCACAGATACGCAGTATTTT.

CDR3 region: CASSLAQGNYYEQYF. CDR3 DNA sequence: TGTGCCAGCAGCTTAGCGCAGGGGAACTACTACGAGCAGTACTTC. V usage is TRBV7-9 and J usage is TRBJ2-7; weak D call: TRBD1 (6 bases). The ends were cut back, 0 bases at V and 3 bases at J, with 12 bases in the middle. The CDR3 totals 15 residues. Per the germline V gene, CDR1 is SEHNR and CDR2 is FQNEAQ (reference sequence).

The chain employs TRBV10-2 and TRBJ1-5; TRBD1 matches 7 bases. This CDR3 has 16 amino acids. CDR1 and CDR2 (germline): WSHSY, SAAADI. The V and J ends lost 1 base and 3 bases, in that order; junction bases with no gene match: 6. CDR3 protein: CASSEFRTGSNQPQHF. The CDR3 region has the DNA TGCGCCAGCAGTGAGTTCCGGACAGGCTCCAATCAGCCCCAGCATTTT.

The chain has TRBV18 and TRBJ1-2; 9 bases are a match to TRBD1. The germline CDR1 and CDR2 sequences are KGHSH and LQKENI. J lost 7 bases, V lost 6 bases, and 12 bases had no gene match. The CDR3 spans 15 residues. The CDR3 loop is CASSPPGTGTLGYTF. For the CDR3, the DNA is TGTGCCAGCTCCCCCCCCGGGACAGGGACGCTTGGCTACACCTTC.

This rearrangement joins TRBV6-5 to TRBJ1-4; D might be TRBD1 (5 bases). Germline loops: CDR1 MNHEY, CDR2 SVGAGI. CDR3 length: 13 residues. V was pared by 5 bases and J by 6 bases, with 10 bases between. CDR3 DNA sequence: TGTGCCAGCAGTGGAAGGGGTTATGAAAAACTGTTTTTT. Protein product: CASSGRGYEKLFF.

The genes are TRBV5-1 and TRBJ1-1; 8 nucleotides match TRBD1. Losses at the gene ends were 2 bases for V and 4 bases for J; bases not matched to a gene: 1. The CDR3 loop spans 13 amino acids. From germline, CDR1 is SGHRS and CDR2 YFSETQ. This CDR3 reads CASSFQGATEAFF. The CDR3 coding sequence is TGCGCCAGCAGCTTTCAGGGGGCCACTGAAGCTTTCTTT.

The genes are TRBV11-3 and TRBJ2-1; no reliable D call. V was pared by 1 base and J by 5 bases, with 21 bases between. Looked up from germline, CDR1 is SGHNT and CDR2 is YENEEA. This CDR3 has 18 amino acids. The CDR3 sequence: CASSLGSRRPIPDNEQFF. DNA for the CDR3: TGTGCCAGCAGCTTAGGGAGTCGGCGACCCATACCTGACAATGAGCAGTTCTTC.

As concerns this clone: Other DNA sequences in this specimen translate into the identical CDR3. The J gene is TRBJ2-1, the V gene TRBV11-2; perhaps TRBD1 as D (6 bases). CDR1 SGHAT and CDR2 FQNNGV come from the germline V gene. The V gene lost 5 bases and the J gene lost 9 bases, with 8 bases spanning the gap. This CDR3 is built from 11 residues. The CDR3, as DNA: TGTGCCAGCAGCGAAGGGGGTGAGCAGTTCTTC. Its protein product is CASSEGGEQFF.

V usage is TRBV10-1 and J usage is TRBJ2-2; D is perhaps TRBD2 (5 bases). The CDR3 is 13 amino acids. V lost 5 bases, J lost 7 bases, and 11 bases lay in between. Germline V CDR1 and CDR2: WNHNN, SYGVQD (reference sequence). The DNA for the CDR3 is TGCGCCAGCAGTTCAGGACTTGGCGGGGAGCTGTTTTTT. Protein product: CASSSGLGGELFF.